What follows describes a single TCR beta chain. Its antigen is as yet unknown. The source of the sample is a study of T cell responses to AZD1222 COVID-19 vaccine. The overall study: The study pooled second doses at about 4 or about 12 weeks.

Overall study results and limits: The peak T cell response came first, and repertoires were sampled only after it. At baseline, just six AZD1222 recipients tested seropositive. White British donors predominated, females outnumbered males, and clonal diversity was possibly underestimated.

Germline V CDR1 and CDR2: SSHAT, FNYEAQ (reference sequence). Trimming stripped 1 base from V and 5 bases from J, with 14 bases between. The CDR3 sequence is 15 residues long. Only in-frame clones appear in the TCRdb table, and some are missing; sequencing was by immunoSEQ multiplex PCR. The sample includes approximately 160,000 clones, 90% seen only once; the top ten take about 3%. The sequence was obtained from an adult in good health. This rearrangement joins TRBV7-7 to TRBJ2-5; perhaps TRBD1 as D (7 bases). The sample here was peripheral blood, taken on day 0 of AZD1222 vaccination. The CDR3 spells CASSLGDSGGETQYF. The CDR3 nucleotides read TGTGCCAGCAGCTTAGGGGACAGTGGAGGGGAGACCCAGTACTTC.